The sequence of this T cell receptor (beta chain) was determined in a study of regulatory T cells in long-lasting Graves disease. Study-wide results and limits: The study found TRBV28, TRBJ1-2 and TRBJ2-5 favored in persistent disease.

Stated time point: persistent/refractory GD, antithyroid drugs over 5 years with positive TRAb. The authors made the TCR library using RNA they extracted from PBMCs. Combining iRepertoire HTBI primers with Arm-PCR of CDR3 regions, the authors built TCR beta libraries. In the source study's methods: In the combined samples, roughly 62 TRBV and some 15 TRBJ segments were identified. MiXCR, run by TCRdb on the multiplex PCR reads, gives a single entry per CDR3 protein. Clone size and V and J calls follow TCRdb, not the original study. The data show approximately 400,000 distinct CDR3 sequences, around 21% seen once. V was cut by 3 bases and J by 6 bases, with 11 bases left in between. CDR3 size: 13 residues. Germline V gene sequence: CDR1 SNHLY, CDR2 FYNNEI. In this sample, this clonotype turned up a few times. No antigen is known for it. A read error may explain this, as a much larger clone is one base away.

V is TRBV2 and J is TRBJ1-1, with D tentatively TRBD1 (5 bases). The TCR sequence derives from a female donor with Graves disease. The material sequenced was peripheral blood mononuclear cells (PBMCs), taken when the disease was refractory, from a patient treated with antithyroid drugs. The CDR3 sequence is CASSEGWGAEAFF. The CDR3 nucleotides are TGTGCCAGCAGTGAGGGGTGGGGCGCTGAAGCTTTCTTT.